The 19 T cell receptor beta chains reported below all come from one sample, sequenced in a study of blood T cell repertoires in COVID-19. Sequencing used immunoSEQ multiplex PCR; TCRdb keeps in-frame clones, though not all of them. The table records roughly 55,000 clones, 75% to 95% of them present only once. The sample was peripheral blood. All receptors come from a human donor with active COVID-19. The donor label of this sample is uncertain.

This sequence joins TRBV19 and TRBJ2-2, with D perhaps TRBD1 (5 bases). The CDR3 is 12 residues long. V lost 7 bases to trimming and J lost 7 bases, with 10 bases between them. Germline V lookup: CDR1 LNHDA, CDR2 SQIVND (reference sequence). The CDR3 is CASKPGFGELFF. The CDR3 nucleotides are TGTGCCAGTAAACCAGGGTTCGGGGAGCTGTTTTTT.

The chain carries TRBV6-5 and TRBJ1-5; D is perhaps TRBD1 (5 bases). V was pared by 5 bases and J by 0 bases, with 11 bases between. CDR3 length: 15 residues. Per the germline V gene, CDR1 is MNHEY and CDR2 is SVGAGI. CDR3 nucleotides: TGTGCCAGCAGTACGACAGCATATAGCAATCAGCCCCAGCATTTT. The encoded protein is CASSTTAYSNQPQHF.

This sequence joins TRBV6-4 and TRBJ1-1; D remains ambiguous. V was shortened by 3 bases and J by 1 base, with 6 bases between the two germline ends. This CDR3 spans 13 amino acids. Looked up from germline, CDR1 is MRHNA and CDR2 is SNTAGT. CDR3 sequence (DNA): TGTGCCAGCAGTGAGACGGGGAACACTGAAGCTTTCTTT. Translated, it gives CASSETGNTEAFF.

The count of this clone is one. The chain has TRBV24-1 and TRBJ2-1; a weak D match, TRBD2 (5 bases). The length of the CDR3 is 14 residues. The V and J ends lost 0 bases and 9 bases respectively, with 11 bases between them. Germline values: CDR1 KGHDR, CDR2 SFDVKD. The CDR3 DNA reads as TGTGCCACCAGTGATTTGCACGGTGCGGGTGAGCAGTTCTTC. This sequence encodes CATSDLHGAGEQFF.

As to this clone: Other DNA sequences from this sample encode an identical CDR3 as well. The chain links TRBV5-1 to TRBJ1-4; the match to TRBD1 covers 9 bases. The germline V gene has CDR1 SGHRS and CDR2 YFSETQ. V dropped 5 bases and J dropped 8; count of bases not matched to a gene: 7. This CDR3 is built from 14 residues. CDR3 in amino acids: CASSLGQGNEKLFF. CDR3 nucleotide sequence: TGCGCCAGCAGTCTCGGACAGGGGAACGAAAAACTGTTTTTT.

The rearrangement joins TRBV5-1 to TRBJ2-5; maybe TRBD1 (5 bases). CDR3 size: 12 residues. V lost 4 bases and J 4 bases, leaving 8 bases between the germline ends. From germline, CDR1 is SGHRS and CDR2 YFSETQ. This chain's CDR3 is CASSGQSETQYF. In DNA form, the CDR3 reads TGCGCCAGCAGCGGACAATCAGAGACCCAGTACTTC.

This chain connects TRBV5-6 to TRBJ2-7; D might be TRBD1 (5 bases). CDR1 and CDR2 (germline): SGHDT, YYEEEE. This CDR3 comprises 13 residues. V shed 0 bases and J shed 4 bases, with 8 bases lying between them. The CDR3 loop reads CASSLAGLYEQYV. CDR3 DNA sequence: TGTGCCAGCAGCTTGGCAGGGCTTTACGAGCAGTACGTC.

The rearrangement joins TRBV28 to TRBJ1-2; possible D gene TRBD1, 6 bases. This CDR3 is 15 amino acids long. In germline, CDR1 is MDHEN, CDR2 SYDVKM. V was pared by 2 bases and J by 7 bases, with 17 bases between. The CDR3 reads CASSLLSAGAGGYTF. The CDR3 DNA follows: TGTGCCAGCAGTTTACTGTCGGCAGGGGCAGGTGGCTACACCTTC.

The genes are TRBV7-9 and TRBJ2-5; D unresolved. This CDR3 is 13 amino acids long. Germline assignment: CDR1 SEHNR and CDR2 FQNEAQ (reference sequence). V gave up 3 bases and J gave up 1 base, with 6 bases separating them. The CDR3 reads CASSLGVQETQYF. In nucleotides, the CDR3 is TGTGCCAGCAGCTTGGGCGTCCAAGAGACCCAGTACTTC.

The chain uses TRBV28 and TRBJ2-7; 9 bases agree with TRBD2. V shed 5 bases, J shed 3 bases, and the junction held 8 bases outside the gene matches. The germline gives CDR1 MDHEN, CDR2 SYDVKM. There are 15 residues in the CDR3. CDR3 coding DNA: TGTGCCAGCAGTCTCCTAGCGGGACCACTCTACGAGCAGTACTTC. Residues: CASSLLAGPLYEQYF.

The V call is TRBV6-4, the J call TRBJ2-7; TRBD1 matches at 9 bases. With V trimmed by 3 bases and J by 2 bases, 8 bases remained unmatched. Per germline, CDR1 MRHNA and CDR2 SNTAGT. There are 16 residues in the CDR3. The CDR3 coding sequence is TGTGCCAGCAGTGAGGGTCAGAGGACAGGGGCCTACGAGCAGTACGTC. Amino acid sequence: CASSEGQRTGAYEQYV.

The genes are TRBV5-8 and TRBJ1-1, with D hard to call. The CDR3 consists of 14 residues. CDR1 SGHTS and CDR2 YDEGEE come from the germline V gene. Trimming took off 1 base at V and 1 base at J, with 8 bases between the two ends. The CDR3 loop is CASSLRVENTEAFF. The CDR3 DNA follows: TGTGCCAGCAGCTTGCGGGTGGAGAACACTGAAGCTTTCTTT.

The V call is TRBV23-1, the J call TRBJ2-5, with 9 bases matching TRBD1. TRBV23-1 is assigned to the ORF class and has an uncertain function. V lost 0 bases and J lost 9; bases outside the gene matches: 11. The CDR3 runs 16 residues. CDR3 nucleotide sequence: TGCGCCAGCAGTCAATCCTGGGGACAGGGCCCATTGGCCCAGTACTTC. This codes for CASSQSWGQGPLAQYF.

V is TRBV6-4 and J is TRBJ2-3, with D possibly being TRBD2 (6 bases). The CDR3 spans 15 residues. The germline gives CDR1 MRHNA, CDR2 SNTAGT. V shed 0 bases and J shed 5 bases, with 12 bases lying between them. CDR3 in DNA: TGTGCCAGCAGTGACTCTCCCTCGGAGGGAGATACGCAGTATTTT. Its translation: CASSDSPSEGDTQYF.

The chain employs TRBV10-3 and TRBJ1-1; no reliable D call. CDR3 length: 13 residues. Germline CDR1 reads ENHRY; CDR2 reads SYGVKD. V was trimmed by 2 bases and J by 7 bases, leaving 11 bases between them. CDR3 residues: CAISEEGLGEAFF. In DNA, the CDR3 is TGTGCCATCAGTGAGGAGGGATTGGGTGAAGCTTTCTTT.

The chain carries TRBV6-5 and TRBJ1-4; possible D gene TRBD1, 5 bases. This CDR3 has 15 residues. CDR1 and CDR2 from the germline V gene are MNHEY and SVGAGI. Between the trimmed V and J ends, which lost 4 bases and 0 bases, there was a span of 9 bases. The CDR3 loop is CASSFQTATNEKLFF. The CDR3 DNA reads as TGTGCCAGCAGTTTCCAGACAGCAACTAATGAAAAACTGTTTTTT.

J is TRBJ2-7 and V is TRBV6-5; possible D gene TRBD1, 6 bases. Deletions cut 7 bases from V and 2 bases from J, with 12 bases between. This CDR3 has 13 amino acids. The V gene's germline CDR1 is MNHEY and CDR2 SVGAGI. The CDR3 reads CASIQTGPYEQYF. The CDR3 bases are TGTGCCAGCATACAGACAGGACCCTACGAGCAGTACTTC.

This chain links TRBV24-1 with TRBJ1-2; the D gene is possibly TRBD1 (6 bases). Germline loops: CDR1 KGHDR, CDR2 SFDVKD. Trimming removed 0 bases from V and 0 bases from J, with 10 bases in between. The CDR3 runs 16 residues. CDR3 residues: CATSDLRGAPNYGYTF. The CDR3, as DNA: TGTGCCACCAGTGATTTGCGGGGGGCGCCTAACTATGGCTACACCTTC.

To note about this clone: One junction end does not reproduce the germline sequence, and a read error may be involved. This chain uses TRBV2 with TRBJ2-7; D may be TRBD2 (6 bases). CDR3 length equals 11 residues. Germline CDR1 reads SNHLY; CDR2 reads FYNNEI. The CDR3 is CASSEGGPQRF. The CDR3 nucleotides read TGTGCCAGCAGTGAGGGGGGACCCCAACGATTC.